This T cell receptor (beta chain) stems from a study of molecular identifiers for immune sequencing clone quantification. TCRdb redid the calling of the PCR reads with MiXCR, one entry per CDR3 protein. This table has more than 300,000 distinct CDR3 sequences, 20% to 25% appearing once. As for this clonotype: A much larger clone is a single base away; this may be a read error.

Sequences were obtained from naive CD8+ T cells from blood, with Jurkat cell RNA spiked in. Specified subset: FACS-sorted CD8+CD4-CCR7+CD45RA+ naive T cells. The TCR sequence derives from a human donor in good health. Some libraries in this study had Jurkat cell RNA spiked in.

This CDR3 reads CASSMTGGPQHF. Here the CDR3 DNA reads TGTGCCAGCAGTATGACGGGAGGCCCCCAGCATTTT. The rearrangement links TRBV27 to TRBJ1-5; D unclear. The CDR3 has 12 amino acids. Trimming took off 5 bases at V and 10 bases at J, with 12 bases between the two ends. In germline, CDR1 is MNHEY, CDR2 SMNVEV (reference sequence).